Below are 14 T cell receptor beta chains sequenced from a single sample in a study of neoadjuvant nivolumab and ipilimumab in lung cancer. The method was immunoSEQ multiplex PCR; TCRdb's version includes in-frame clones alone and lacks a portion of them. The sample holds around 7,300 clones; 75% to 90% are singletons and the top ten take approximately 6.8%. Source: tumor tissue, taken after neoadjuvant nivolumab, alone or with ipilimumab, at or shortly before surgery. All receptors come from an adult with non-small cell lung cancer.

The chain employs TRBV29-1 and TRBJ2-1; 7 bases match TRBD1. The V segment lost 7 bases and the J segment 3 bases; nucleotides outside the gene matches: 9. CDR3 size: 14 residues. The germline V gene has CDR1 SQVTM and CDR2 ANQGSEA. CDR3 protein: CSGETGNNYNEQFF. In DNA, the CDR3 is TGCAGCGGAGAGACAGGGAACAACTACAATGAGCAGTTCTTC.

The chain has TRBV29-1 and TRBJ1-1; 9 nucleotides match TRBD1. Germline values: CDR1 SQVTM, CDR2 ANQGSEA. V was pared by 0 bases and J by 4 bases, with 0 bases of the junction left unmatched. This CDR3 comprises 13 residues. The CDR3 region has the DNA TGCAGCGTTGAAGAGGACAGGGGCACTGAAGCTTTCTTT. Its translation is CSVEEDRGTEAFF. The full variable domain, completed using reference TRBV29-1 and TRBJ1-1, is SAVISQKPSRDICQRGTSLTIQCQVDSQVTMMFWYRQQPGQSLTLIATANQGSEATYESGFVIDKFPISRPNLTFSTLTVSNMSPEDSSIYLCSVEEDRGTEAFFGQGTRLTVV.

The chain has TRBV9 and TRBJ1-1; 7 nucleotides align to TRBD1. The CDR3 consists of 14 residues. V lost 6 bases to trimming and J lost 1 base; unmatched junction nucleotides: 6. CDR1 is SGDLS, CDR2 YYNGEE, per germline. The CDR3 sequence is CASTQTGANTEAFF. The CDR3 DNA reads TGTGCCAGCACCCAAACAGGGGCGAACACTGAAGCTTTCTTT.

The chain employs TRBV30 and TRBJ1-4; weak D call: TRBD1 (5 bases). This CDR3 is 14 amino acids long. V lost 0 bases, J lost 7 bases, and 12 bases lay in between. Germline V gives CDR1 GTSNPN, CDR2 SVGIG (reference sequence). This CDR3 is CAWSVRGNLEKLFF. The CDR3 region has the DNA TGTGCCTGGAGTGTACGGGGGAATCTTGAAAAACTGTTTTTT.

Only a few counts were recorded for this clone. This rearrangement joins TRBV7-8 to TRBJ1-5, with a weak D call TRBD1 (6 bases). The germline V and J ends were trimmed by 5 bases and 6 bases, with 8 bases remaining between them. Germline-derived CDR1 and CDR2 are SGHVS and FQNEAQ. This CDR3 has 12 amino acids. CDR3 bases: TGTGCCAGCAGCCCAGGGGTTCAGCCCCAGCATTTT. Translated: CASSPGVQPQHF.

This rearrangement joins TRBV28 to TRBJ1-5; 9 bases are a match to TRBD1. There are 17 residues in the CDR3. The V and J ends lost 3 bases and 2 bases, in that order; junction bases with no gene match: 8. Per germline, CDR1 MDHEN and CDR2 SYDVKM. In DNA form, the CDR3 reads TGTGCCAGCAGTTTTATACCGGGACAGGGTGGCAATCAGCCCCAGCATTTT. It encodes CASSFIPGQGGNQPQHF.

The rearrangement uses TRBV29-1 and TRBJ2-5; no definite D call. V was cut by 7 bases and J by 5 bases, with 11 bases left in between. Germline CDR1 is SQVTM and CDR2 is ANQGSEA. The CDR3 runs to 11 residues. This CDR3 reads CSAELGETQYF. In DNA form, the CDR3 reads TGCAGCGCGGAATTGGGTGAGACCCAGTACTTC.

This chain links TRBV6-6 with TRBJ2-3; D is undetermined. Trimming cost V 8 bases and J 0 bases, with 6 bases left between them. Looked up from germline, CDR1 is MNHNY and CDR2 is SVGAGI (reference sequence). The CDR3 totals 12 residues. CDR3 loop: CASVDSTDTQYF. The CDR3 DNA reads TGTGCCAGCGTCGATAGCACAGATACGCAGTATTTT.

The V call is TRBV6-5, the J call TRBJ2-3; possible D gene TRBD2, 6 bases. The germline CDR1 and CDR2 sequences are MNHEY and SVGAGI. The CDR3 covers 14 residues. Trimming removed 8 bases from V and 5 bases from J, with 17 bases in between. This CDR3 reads CASGRSSIEDTQYF. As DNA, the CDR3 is TGTGCCAGCGGGAGGTCCTCCATCGAAGATACGCAGTATTTT.

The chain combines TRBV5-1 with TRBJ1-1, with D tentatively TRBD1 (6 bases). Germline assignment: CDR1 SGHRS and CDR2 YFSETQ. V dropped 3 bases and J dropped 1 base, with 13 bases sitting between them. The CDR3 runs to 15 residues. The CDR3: CASSSPLGANTEAFF. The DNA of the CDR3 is TGCGCCAGCAGCTCCCCGTTGGGGGCGAACACTGAAGCTTTCTTT.

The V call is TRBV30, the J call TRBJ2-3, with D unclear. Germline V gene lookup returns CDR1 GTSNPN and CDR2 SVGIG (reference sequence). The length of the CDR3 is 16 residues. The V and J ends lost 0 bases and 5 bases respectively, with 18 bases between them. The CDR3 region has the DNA TGTGCCTGGAGTGTACCTGGTCCCAGTCTAATAGATACGCAGTATTTT. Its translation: CAWSVPGPSLIDTQYF.

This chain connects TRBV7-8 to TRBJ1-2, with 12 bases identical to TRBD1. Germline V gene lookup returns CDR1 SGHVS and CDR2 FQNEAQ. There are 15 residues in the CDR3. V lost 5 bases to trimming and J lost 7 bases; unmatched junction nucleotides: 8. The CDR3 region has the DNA TGTGCCAGCAGCGGGGGACAGGGGGCGATTGGTGGCTACACCTTC. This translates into CASSGGQGAIGGYTF.

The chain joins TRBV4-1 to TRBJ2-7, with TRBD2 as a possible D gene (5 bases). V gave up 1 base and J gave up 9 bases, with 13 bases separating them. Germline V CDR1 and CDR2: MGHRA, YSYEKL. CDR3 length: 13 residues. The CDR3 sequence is CASSQAPGIGQYF. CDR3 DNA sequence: TGCGCCAGCAGCCAAGCGCCGGGAATAGGGCAGTACTTC.

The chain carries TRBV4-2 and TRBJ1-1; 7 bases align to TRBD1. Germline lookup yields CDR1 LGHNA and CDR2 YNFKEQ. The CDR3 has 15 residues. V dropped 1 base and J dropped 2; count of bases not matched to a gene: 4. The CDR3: CASSQVGQDNTEAFF. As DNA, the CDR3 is TGTGCCAGCAGCCAAGTTGGACAGGATAACACTGAAGCTTTCTTT.